One and the same sample provided the 8 T cell receptor beta chains below, sequenced in a study of control samples from healthy donors and cancer patients. Profiling relied on immunoSEQ multiplex PCR, and the TCRdb table lists in-frame clones only, not all of them. The table records around 78,000 clones, about 94% of them present only once. The material sequenced was blood. The source of these receptors is a young woman in good health.

This chain connects TRBV4-1 to TRBJ2-1; D ambiguous. The V end was cut by 4 bases, the J end by 2 bases, with 15 bases between. CDR3 length: 16 residues. The germline CDR1 and CDR2 sequences are MGHRA and YSYEKL. The CDR3 coding sequence is TGCGCCAGCAGCCCTGTAAGGACGATCACCTACAATGAGCAGTTCTTC. Residues: CASSPVRTITYNEQFF.

The J gene is TRBJ1-1, the V gene TRBV5-1; 8 bases match TRBD1. The junction had 1 base not matched to a gene; V was cut back by 0 bases and J by 0 bases. CDR3 size: 15 residues. Germline V lookup: CDR1 SGHRS, CDR2 YFSETQ. CDR3 region: CASSLDRGMNTEAFF. CDR3 sequence (DNA): TGCGCCAGCAGCTTGGACAGGGGGATGAACACTGAAGCTTTCTTT.

The J gene is TRBJ1-3, the V gene TRBV5-4; D is perhaps TRBD1 (5 bases). CDR3 length: 14 residues. CDR1 is SGHNT, CDR2 YYREEE, per germline (reference sequence). The V and J ends lost 3 bases and 4 bases respectively, with 11 bases between them. CDR3 protein: CASSSRGSGNTIYF. The CDR3 nucleotides are TGTGCCAGCAGCTCACGGGGCTCAGGAAACACCATATATTTT.

This clone has only one observation. The chain employs TRBV28 and TRBJ1-1, with 10 bases aligning to TRBD1. CDR3 size: 16 residues. Germline CDR1 reads MDHEN; CDR2 reads SYDVKM. Trimming cost V 3 bases and J 5 bases; bases outside gene matches: 9. CDR3 DNA: TGTGCCAGCAGTTTGGGGACAGGGGCGCCGGGAACTGAAGCTTTCTTT. Protein: CASSLGTGAPGTEAFF.

The chain couples TRBV7-6 to TRBJ1-3; the D gene is possibly TRBD1 (5 bases). The V and J ends lost 2 bases and 0 bases respectively, with 14 bases between them. This CDR3 has 17 residues. Germline CDR1 and CDR2: SGHVS and FNYEAQ. This CDR3 reads CASSLRLTGLSGNTIYF. In DNA, the CDR3 is TGTGCCAGCAGCTTAAGGTTAACAGGCCTCTCTGGAAACACCATATATTTT.

This chain links TRBV9 with TRBJ2-3; 7 nucleotides agree with TRBD1. V lost 3 bases, J lost 3 bases, and 4 bases stayed unmatched. Looked up from germline, CDR1 is SGDLS and CDR2 is YYNGEE. The CDR3 consists of 14 residues. CDR3 bases: TGTGCCAGCAGCGCGGAGACAGGGACAGATACGCAGTATTTT. Its protein is CASSAETGTDTQYF.

The gene calls are TRBV5-5 and TRBJ2-2; 13 positions agree with TRBD2. Trimming cost V 4 bases and J 8 bases; bases outside gene matches: 14. The CDR3 totals 18 residues. Germline assignment: CDR1 SGHKS and CDR2 YYEKEE (reference sequence). This CDR3 is CASSPRGLAGRGRGELFF. In DNA form, the CDR3 reads TGTGCCAGCAGCCCAAGGGGACTAGCGGGGAGGGGCCGGGGGGAGCTGTTTTTT.

This chain uses TRBV27 with TRBJ2-3; TRBD1 might be the D (5 bases). The CDR3 is 13 amino acids. Per germline, CDR1 MNHEY and CDR2 SMNVEV (reference sequence). The V end was cut by 4 bases, the J end by 6 bases, with 11 bases between. The CDR3 loop is CASSWGPGDTQYF. Written as DNA, the CDR3 is TGTGCCAGCAGTTGGGGCCCTGGGGATACGCAGTATTTT.